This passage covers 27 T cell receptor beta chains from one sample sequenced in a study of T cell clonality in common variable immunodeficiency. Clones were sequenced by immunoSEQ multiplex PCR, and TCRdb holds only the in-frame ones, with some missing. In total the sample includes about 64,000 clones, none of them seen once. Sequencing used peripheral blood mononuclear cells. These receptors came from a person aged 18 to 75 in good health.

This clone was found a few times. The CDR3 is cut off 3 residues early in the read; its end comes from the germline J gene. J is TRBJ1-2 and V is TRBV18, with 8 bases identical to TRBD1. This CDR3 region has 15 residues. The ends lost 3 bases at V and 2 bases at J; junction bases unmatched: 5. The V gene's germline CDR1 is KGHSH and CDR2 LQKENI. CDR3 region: CASSPTTGANYGYTF. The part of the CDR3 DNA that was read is TGTGCCAGCTCACCGACGACAGGGGCAAACTATGGC.

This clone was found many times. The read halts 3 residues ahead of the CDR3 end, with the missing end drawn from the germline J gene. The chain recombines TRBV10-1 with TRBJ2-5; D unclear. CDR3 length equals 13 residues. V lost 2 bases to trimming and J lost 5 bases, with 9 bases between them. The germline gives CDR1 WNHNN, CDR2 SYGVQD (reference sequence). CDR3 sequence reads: CASSEGLRETQYF. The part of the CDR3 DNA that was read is TGCGCCAGCAGTGAGGGGTTGCGGGAGACC.

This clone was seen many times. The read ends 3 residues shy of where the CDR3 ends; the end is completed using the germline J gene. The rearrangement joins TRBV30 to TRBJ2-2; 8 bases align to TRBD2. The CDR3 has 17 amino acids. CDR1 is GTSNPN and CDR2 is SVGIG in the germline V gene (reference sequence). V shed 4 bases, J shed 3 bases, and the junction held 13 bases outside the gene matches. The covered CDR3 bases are TGTGCCTGGAAGGGGGACGGGGGGGGGAGCGACACCGGGGAG. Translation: CAWKGDGGGSDTGE. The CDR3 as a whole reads CAWKGDGGGSDTGELFF.

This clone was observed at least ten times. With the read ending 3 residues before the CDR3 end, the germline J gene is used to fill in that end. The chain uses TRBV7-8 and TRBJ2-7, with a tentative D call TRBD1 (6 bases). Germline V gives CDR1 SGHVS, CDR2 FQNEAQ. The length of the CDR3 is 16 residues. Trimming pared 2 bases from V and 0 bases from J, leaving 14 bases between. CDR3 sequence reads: CASSLRSRGSSYEQYF. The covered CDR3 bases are TGTGCCAGCAGCTTACGGAGTAGGGGGAGCTCCTACGAG.

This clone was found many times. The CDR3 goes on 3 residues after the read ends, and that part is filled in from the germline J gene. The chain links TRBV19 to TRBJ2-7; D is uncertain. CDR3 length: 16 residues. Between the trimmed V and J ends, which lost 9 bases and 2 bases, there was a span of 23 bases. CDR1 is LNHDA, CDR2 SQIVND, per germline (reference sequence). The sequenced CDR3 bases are TGTGCCAGCGCCCCCGCCACCGGGTCGAGTCCCTACGAG. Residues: CASAPATGSSPYE. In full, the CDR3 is CASAPATGSSPYEQYF.

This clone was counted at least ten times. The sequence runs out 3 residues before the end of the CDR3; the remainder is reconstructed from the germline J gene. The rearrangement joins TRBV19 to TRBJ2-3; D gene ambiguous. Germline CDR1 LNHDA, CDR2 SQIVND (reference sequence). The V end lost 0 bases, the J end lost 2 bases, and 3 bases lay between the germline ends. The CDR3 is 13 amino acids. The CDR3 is CASSIDITDTQYF. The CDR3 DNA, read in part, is TGTGCCAGTAGTATAGACATCACAGATACG.

CDR3 protein: CASGSPLHF. The DNA read from the CDR3 is TGCGCCAGCGGCAGTCCC. The chain couples TRBV10-2 to TRBJ1-6; D unresolved. The missing CDR3 end, 3 residues past where the read stops, is filled in from the germline J gene. The CDR3 length is 9 residues. From germline, CDR1 is WSHSY and CDR2 SAAADI.

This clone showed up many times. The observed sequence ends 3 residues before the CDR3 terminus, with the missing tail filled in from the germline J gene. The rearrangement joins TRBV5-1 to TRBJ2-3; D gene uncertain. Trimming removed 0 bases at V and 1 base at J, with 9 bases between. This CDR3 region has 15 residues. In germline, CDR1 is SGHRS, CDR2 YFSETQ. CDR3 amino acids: CASSLEGFRTDTQYF. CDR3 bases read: TGCGCCAGCAGCTTGGAAGGGTTTCGCACAGATACG.

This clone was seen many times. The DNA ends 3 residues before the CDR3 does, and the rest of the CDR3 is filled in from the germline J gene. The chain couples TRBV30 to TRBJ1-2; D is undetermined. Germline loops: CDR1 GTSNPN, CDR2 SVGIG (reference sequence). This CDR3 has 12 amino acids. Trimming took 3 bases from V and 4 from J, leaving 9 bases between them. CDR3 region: CAWSFTVYGYTF. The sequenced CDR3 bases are TGTGCCTGGAGCTTTACAGTCTATGGC.

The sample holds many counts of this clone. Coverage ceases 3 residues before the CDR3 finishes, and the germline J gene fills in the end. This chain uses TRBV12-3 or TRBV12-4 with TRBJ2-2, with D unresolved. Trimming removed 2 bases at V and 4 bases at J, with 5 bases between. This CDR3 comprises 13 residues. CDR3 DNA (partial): TGTGCCAGCAGTTTATATCCCACCGGGGAG. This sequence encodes CASSLYPTGE. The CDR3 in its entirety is CASSLYPTGELFF.

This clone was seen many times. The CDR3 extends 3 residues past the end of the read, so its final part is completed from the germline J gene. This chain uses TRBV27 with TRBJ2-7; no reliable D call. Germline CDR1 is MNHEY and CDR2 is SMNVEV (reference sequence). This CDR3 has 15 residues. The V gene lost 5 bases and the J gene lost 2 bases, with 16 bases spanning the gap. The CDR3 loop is CASSLRGQAPYEQYF. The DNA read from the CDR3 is TGTGCCAGCAGTCTCCGTGGGCAGGCCCCCTACGAG.

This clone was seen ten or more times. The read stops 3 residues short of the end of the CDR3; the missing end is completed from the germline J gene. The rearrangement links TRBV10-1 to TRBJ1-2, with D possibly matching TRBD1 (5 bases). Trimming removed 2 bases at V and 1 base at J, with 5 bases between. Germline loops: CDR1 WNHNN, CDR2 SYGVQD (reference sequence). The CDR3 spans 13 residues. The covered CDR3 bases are TGCGCCAGCAGTGAGGACAGTAACTATGGC. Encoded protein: CASSEDSNYG. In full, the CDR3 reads CASSEDSNYGYTF.

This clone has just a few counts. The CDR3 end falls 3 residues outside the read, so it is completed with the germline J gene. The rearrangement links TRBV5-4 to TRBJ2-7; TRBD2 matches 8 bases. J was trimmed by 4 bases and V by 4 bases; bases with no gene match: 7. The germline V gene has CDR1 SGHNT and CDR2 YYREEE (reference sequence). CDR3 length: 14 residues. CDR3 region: CASSPGGGRYEQYF. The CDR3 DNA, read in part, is TGTGCCAGCAGCCCCGGGGGGGGGCGTTACGAG.

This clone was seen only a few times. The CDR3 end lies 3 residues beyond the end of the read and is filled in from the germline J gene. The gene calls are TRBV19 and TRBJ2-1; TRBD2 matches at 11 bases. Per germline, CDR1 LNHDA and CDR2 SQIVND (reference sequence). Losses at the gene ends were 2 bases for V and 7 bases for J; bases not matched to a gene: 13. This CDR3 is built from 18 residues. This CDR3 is CASSISLLLAGGTNEQFF. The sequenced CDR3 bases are TGTGCCAGTAGTATATCCCTGCTGTTAGCGGGGGGGACGAATGAG.

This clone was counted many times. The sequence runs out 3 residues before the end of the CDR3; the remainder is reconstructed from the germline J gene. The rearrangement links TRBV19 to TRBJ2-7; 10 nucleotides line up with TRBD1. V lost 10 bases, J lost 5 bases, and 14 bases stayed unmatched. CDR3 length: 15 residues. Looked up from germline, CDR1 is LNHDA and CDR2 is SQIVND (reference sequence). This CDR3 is CATTPGTGVLHEQYF. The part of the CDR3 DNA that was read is TGTGCCACTACTCCGGGGACAGGGGTCCTTCACGAG. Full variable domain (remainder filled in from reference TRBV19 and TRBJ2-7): DGGITQSPKYLFRKEGQNVTLSCEQNLNHDAMYWYRQDPGQGLRLIYYSQIVNDFQKGDIAEGYSVSREKKESFPLTVTSAQKNPTAFYLCATTPGTGVLHEQYFGPGTRLTVT.

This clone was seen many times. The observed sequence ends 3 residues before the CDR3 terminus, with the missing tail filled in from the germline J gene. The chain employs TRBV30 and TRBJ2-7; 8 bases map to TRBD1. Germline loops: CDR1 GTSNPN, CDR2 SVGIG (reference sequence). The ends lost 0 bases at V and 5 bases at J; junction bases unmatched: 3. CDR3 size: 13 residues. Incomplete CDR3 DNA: TGTGCCTGGAGTGTTGACAGGGGAAACGAG. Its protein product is CAWSVDRGNE. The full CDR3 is CAWSVDRGNEQYF.

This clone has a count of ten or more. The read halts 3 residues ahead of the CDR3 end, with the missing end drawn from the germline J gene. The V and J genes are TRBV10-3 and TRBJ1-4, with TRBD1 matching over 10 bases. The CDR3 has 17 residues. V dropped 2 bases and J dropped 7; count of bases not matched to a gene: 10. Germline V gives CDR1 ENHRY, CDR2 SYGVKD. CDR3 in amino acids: CAISEAGSGTGAEKLFF. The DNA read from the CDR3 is TGTGCCATCAGTGAGGCTGGGTCCGGGACAGGGGCTGAAAAA.

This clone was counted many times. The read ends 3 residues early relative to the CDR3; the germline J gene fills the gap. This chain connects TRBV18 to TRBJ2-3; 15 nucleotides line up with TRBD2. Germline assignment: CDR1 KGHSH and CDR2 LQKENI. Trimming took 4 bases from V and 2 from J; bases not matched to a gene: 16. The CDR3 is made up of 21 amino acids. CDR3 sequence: CASSLSLIGLAGGPNTDTQYF. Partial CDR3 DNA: TGTGCCAGCTCACTGAGCCTCATAGGACTAGCGGGAGGGCCCAACACAGATACG. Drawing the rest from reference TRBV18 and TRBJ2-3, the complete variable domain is NAGVMQNPRHLVRRRGQEARLRCSPMKGHSHVYWYRQLPEEGLKFMVYLQKENIIDESGMPKERFSAEFPKEGPSILRIQQVVRGDSAAYFCASSLSLIGLAGGPNTDTQYFGPGTRLTVL.

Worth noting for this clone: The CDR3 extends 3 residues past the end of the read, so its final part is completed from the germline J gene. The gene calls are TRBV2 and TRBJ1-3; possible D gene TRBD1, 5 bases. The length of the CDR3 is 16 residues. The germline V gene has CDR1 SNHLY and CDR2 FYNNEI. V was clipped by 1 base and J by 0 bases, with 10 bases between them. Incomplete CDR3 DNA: TGTGCCAGCAGTGAAGGGAGAGGGGACTCTGGAAACACC. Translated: CASSEGRGDSGNT. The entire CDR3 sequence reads CASSEGRGDSGNTIYF.

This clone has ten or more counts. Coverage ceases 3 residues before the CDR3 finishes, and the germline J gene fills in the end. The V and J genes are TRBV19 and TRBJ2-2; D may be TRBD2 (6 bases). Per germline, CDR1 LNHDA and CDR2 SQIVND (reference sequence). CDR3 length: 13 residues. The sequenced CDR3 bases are TGTGTCACCGGGACTGTCAACACCGGGGAG. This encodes CVTGTVNTGE. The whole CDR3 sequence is CVTGTVNTGELFF.

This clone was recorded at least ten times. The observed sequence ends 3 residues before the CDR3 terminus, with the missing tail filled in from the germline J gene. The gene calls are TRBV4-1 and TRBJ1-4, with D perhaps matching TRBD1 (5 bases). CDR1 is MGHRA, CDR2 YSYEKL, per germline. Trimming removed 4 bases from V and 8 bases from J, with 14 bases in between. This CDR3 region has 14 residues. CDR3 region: CASSLDLRGEKLFF. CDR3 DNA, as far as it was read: TGCGCCAGCAGCCTCGACCTCCGGGGGGAAAAA.

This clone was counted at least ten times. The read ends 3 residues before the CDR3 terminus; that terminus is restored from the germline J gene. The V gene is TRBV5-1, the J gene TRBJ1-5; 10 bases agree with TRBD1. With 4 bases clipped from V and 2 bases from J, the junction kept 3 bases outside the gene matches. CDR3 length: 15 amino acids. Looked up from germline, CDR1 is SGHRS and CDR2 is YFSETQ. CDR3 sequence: CASSRGTGGNQPQHF. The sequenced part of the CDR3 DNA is TGCGCCAGCAGCAGGGGGACAGGGGGCAATCAGCCC.

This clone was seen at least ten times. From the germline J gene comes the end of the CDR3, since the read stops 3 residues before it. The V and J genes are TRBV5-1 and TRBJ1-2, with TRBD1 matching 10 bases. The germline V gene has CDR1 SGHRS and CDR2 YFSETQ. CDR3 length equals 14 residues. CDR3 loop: CASSFDGQGDGYTF. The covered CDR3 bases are TGCGCCAGCAGCTTCGATGGACAGGGGGACGGC.

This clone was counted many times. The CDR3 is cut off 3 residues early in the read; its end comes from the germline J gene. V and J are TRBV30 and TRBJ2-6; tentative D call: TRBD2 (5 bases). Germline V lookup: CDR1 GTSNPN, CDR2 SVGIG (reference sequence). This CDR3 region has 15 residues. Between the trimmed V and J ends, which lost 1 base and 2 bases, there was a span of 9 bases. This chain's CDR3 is CAWSAGLAGANVLTF. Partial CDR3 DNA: TGTGCCTGGAGTGCGGGGTTGGCTGGGGCCAACGTC.

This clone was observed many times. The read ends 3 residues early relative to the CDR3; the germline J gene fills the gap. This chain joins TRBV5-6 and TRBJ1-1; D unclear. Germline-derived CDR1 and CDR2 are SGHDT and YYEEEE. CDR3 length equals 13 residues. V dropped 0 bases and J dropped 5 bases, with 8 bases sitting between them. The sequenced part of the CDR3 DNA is TGTGCCAGCAGCTTGGGCAGAAGGACTGAA. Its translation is CASSLGRRTE. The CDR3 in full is CASSLGRRTEAFF.

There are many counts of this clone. CDR3 sequence reads: CSATMSRTQETQYF. CDR3 bases read: TGCAGTGCTACTATGTCTAGGACTCAAGAGACC. The V gene is TRBV20-1, the J gene TRBJ2-5; a weak D match, TRBD2 (5 bases). The observed sequence ends 3 residues before the CDR3 terminus, with the missing tail filled in from the germline J gene. Trimming took 4 bases from V and 2 from J, leaving 14 bases between them. The CDR3 extends over 14 amino acids. Germline V gives CDR1 DFQATT, CDR2 SNEGSKA (reference sequence).

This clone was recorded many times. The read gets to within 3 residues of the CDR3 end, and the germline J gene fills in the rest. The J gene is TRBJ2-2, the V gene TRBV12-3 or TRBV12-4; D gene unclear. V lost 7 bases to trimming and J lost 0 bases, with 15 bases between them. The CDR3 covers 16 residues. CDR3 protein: CASTFGSRSNTGELFF. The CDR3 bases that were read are TGTGCCAGCACCTTTGGGTCCAGGTCGAACACCGGGGAG.